What follows are 30 T cell receptor beta chains derived from one specimen sequenced in a study of cytomegalovirus exposure and HLA in healthy donors. In the PCR, 60 Vbeta and 13 Jbeta primers were used. Sequencing was performed with immunoSEQ multiplex PCR; in TCRdb, only in-frame clones are kept and a portion is missing. The sample yields 210,000 or so clones, about 80% seen once. The material sequenced was PBMCs. These receptors were collected from a man aged 35 to 55 in good health and CMV-seronegative.

The V and J genes are TRBV28 and TRBJ2-1, with D possibly being TRBD1 (5 bases). CDR1 is MDHEN and CDR2 is SYDVKM in the germline V gene. The V end lost 4 bases, the J end lost 4 bases, and 11 bases lay between the germline ends. The CDR3 loop spans 14 amino acids. The CDR3 is CASSSPAGYNEQFF. In nucleotides, the CDR3 is TGTGCCAGCAGTTCCCCTGCAGGGTACAATGAGCAGTTCTTC.

The CDR3 here is CASSRTGGGGPQHF. In DNA form, the CDR3 reads TGTGCCAGCAGTCGGACGGGGGGAGGAGGGCCCCAGCATTTT. The chain carries TRBV28 and TRBJ1-5; D is perhaps TRBD1 (5 bases). The CDR3 has 14 amino acids. CDR1 and CDR2 from the germline V gene are MDHEN and SYDVKM. V lost 5 bases and J lost 9, with 17 bases in between.

This chain connects TRBV5-4 to TRBJ1-2; 7 nucleotides line up with TRBD1. The V and J ends lost 3 bases and 5 bases, in that order; junction bases with no gene match: 7. CDR3 length: 14 residues. Germline V gene lookup returns CDR1 SGHNT and CDR2 YYREEE (reference sequence). The CDR3 DNA follows: TGTGCCAGCAGCTCCTGGACAGGAGATTATGGCTACACCTTC. The encoded protein is CASSSWTGDYGYTF.

The rearrangement joins TRBV2 to TRBJ1-5; TRBD1 agrees at 7 bases. The germline V gene encodes CDR1 SNHLY and CDR2 FYNNEI. Losses at the gene ends were 4 bases for V and 7 bases for J; bases not matched to a gene: 10. This CDR3 spans 15 amino acids. The CDR3, as DNA: TGTGCCAGCAGTGGGGGTCAGGGGGTCCGACAGCCCCAGCATTTT. Residues: CASSGGQGVRQPQHF.

In the case of this clone: Other DNA sequences within the sample encode an identical CDR3. V is TRBV6-5 and J is TRBJ2-7, with 10 bases aligning to TRBD1. Germline V gene lookup returns CDR1 MNHEY and CDR2 SVGAGI. This CDR3 is built from 14 residues. V lost 3 bases and J lost 3; bases outside the gene matches: 2. The CDR3 reads CASSYRDRGYEQYF. As DNA, the CDR3 is TGTGCCAGCAGTTATCGGGACAGGGGCTACGAGCAGTACTTC.

V and J are TRBV23-1 and TRBJ2-5; TRBD2 aligns across 13 bases. TRBV23-1 is an ORF, with its function uncertain. V shed 1 base and J 4 bases; nucleotides not matched to a gene: 12. The CDR3 has 19 amino acids. The CDR3 bases are TGCGCCAGCAGTCAATGGGAAGAACTAGCGGGAGGGCCAGGAGAGACCCAGTACTTC. As protein: CASSQWEELAGGPGETQYF.

This clone has a handful of counts. V usage is TRBV27 and J usage is TRBJ1-6; TRBD1 agrees at 8 bases. After removal of 6 bases from V and 4 bases from J, the junction contained 8 bases not matched to a gene. From germline, CDR1 is MNHEY and CDR2 SMNVEV (reference sequence). The CDR3 consists of 16 residues. The CDR3 loop is CASSPDRDGYNSPLHF. In DNA, the CDR3 is TGTGCCAGCAGCCCGGACAGGGATGGATATAATTCACCCCTCCACTTT.

This clone has a handful of counts. The chain combines TRBV27 with TRBJ2-1; 13 bases are a match to TRBD2. The CDR3 runs 17 residues. V lost 5 bases to trimming and J lost 6 bases; unmatched junction nucleotides: 10. CDR1 MNHEY and CDR2 SMNVEV come from the germline V gene (reference sequence). The CDR3 DNA is TGTGCCAGCAGTCTAACGACTAGCGGGGGGCCCTCCAATGAGCAGTTCTTC. Protein sequence: CASSLTTSGGPSNEQFF.

The chain combines TRBV9 with TRBJ2-4; no definite D call. Germline CDR1 SGDLS, CDR2 YYNGEE. The length of the CDR3 is 16 residues. V was cut by 0 bases and J by 0 bases, with 10 bases left in between. The CDR3 DNA reads as TGTGCCAGCAGCGTAGGATCACCAGTAGCCAAAAACATTCAGTACTTC. Encoded protein: CASSVGSPVAKNIQYF.

The rearrangement links TRBV7-8 to TRBJ2-7; the D gene is possibly TRBD2 (6 bases). Trimming cost V 5 bases and J 1 base, with 21 bases left between them. The CDR3 totals 17 residues. Germline V CDR1 and CDR2: SGHVS, FQNEAQ. CDR3 coding DNA: TGTGCCAGCAGCCTAAACTCGCAACGCGGGAAATCCTACGAGCAGTACTTC. Its translation is CASSLNSQRGKSYEQYF.

CDR3 protein: CASSLPSGNTIYF. CDR3 nucleotide sequence: TGTGCCAGCAGCTTGCCATCTGGAAACACCATATATTTT. The chain couples TRBV5-6 to TRBJ1-3; D gene unclear. This CDR3 region has 13 residues. Trimming shortened V by 1 base and J by 1 base, and 3 bases separated the two germline ends. Germline CDR1 SGHDT, CDR2 YYEEEE. Looking up the rest from reference TRBV5-6 and TRBJ1-3 gives the full variable domain: DAGVTQSPTHLIKTRGQQVTLRCSPKSGHDTVSWYQQALGQGPQFIFQYYEEEERQRGNFPDRFSGHQFPNYSSELNVNALLLGDSALYLCASSLPSGNTIYFGEGSWLTVV.

The chain joins TRBV5-1 to TRBJ2-3, with D tentatively TRBD1 (6 bases). The V end was cut by 4 bases, the J end by 2 bases, with 17 bases between. Germline V gene sequence: CDR1 SGHRS, CDR2 YFSETQ. CDR3 length: 16 amino acids. CDR3 loop: CASSATGTRFTDTQYF. The CDR3 coding sequence is TGCGCCAGCAGCGCCACCGGGACAAGATTCACAGATACGCAGTATTTT.

This clone was picked up one time. J is TRBJ2-7 and V is TRBV10-3; 14 bases map to TRBD2. The junction had 10 bases not matched to a gene; V was cut back by 3 bases and J by 9 bases. The germline V gene encodes CDR1 ENHRY and CDR2 SYGVKD. This CDR3 has 16 residues. The CDR3 nucleotides read TGTGCCATCAGTGATACCCCGGGACTAGCGGGGGCGGGGCAGTACTTC. Encoded protein: CAISDTPGLAGAGQYF.

The chain recombines TRBV19 with TRBJ2-4; D might be TRBD2 (6 bases). The germline gives CDR1 LNHDA, CDR2 SQIVND (reference sequence). Between the trimmed V and J ends, which lost 1 base and 2 bases, there was a span of 15 bases. CDR3 length: 17 residues. The CDR3 sequence: CASSIGGGAAPKNIQYF. CDR3 in DNA: TGTGCCAGTAGTATAGGCGGCGGGGCGGCCCCCAAAAACATTCAGTACTTC.

The chain is built from TRBV6-6 and TRBJ1-2, with no clear D. CDR1 is MNHNY and CDR2 is SVGAGI in the germline V gene (reference sequence). Trimming left V 6 bases short and J 7 bases short, with 15 bases between. The CDR3 spans 13 residues. DNA of the CDR3: TGTGCCAGCAGCCCTGGGTTACAGAGTGGCTACACCTTC. The encoded protein is CASSPGLQSGYTF.

This clone has only a few counts. The chain links TRBV10-3 to TRBJ2-1; D call uncertain. Germline V gives CDR1 ENHRY, CDR2 SYGVKD. Trimming left V 3 bases short and J 7 bases short, with 7 bases between. The CDR3 is 12 residues long. The CDR3 spells CAISETANEQFF. DNA for the CDR3: TGTGCCATCAGTGAAACAGCAAATGAGCAGTTCTTC.

The chain couples TRBV28 to TRBJ2-7; 11 bases map to TRBD1. Unmatched junction bases numbered 4, after V lost 6 bases and J lost 0 bases. The CDR3 has 15 residues. Germline V gene data show CDR1 as MDHEN and CDR2 as SYDVKM. Here the CDR3 DNA reads TGTGCCAGCAGCCAGGGACAGGGGGGCTCCTACGAGCAGTACTTC. This gives the protein CASSQGQGGSYEQYF.

The chain recombines TRBV27 with TRBJ2-1; possible D gene TRBD1, 7 bases. In germline, CDR1 is MNHEY, CDR2 SMNVEV (reference sequence). The CDR3 runs 15 residues. Trimming left V 4 bases short and J 7 bases short, with 17 bases between. The CDR3 DNA reads TGTGCCAGCAGTTGGATGGAGACAGGGAGGAATGAGCAGTTCTTC. This gives the protein CASSWMETGRNEQFF.

The V gene is TRBV2, the J gene TRBJ2-1, with 14 positions matching TRBD2. The CDR3 runs 16 residues. Losses at the gene ends were 5 bases for V and 7 bases for J; bases not matched to a gene: 7. Germline CDR1 reads SNHLY; CDR2 reads FYNNEI. This chain's CDR3 is CASSFGLAGGRNEQFF. CDR3 nucleotide sequence: TGTGCCAGCAGTTTCGGACTAGCGGGAGGAAGGAATGAGCAGTTCTTC.

J is TRBJ1-5 and V is TRBV19; the D is unclear. The CDR3 totals 14 residues. V shed 5 bases and J shed 2 bases, with 10 bases lying between them. CDR1 is LNHDA and CDR2 is SQIVND in the germline V gene (reference sequence). CDR3 nucleotides: TGTGCCAGTAGTCGGGGTGGGGGCAATCAGCCCCAGCATTTT. Protein: CASSRGGGNQPQHF.

This clone was recorded once. The V and J genes are TRBV25-1 and TRBJ1-1; 8 bases align to TRBD1. Per the germline V gene, CDR1 is MGHDK and CDR2 is SYGVNS. The CDR3 has 15 amino acids. With 8 bases clipped from V and 3 bases from J, the junction kept 11 bases outside the gene matches. The CDR3 reads CASQGAGGQDTEAFF. As DNA, the CDR3 is TGTGCCAGCCAGGGGGCAGGGGGCCAGGACACTGAAGCTTTCTTT.

The V and J genes are TRBV11-1 and TRBJ1-6; D is undetermined. Per the germline V gene, CDR1 is SGHAT and CDR2 is FQDESV (reference sequence). The CDR3 totals 13 residues. The V and J ends lost 5 bases and 7 bases respectively, with 9 bases between them. The CDR3 DNA reads TGTGCCAGCAGCGCCCCCGGGAATTCACCCCTCCACTTT. This encodes CASSAPGNSPLHF.

The CDR3 bases are TGTGCCAGCAGCTTCCCCAGCTACGAGCAGTACTTC. The encoded protein is CASSFPSYEQYF. The genes are TRBV7-3 and TRBJ2-7; D not certain. Germline V gene lookup returns CDR1 SGHTA and CDR2 FQGTGA. V was cut by 3 bases and J by 3 bases, with 6 bases left in between. CDR3 length: 12 residues.

The rearrangement joins TRBV29-1 to TRBJ1-1; TRBD1 is a possible D gene (5 bases). This CDR3 spans 13 amino acids. V was shortened by 4 bases and J by 5 bases, with 14 bases between the two germline ends. The germline CDR1 and CDR2 sequences are SQVTM and ANQGSEA. CDR3 in DNA: TGCAGCGTTGGGGACGGGGGAACGACTGAAGCTTTCTTT. It yields the protein CSVGDGGTTEAFF. The variable domain in full, completed from reference TRBV29-1 and TRBJ1-1, reads SAVISQKPSRDICQRGTSLTIQCQVDSQVTMMFWYRQQPGQSLTLIATANQGSEATYESGFVIDKFPISRPNLTFSTLTVSNMSPEDSSIYLCSVGDGGTTEAFFGQGTRLTVV.

V is TRBV2 and J is TRBJ2-1; possible D gene TRBD1, 6 bases. CDR1 and CDR2 from the germline V gene are SNHLY and FYNNEI. CDR3 length: 17 amino acids. The V and J ends lost 1 base and 11 bases respectively, with 24 bases between them. CDR3 amino acids: CASSEGSWVQDRQKQFF. DNA for the CDR3: TGTGCCAGCAGTGAAGGGTCTTGGGTACAGGACAGACAGAAGCAGTTCTTC.

This clone has a single count. The chain employs TRBV7-6 and TRBJ1-6; weak D call: TRBD1 (6 bases). Trimming removed 1 base from V and 7 bases from J, with 11 bases in between. The germline V gene encodes CDR1 SGHVS and CDR2 FNYEAQ. The CDR3 totals 15 residues. The CDR3 region is CASSLVNQGNSPLHF. The CDR3 DNA sequence: TGTGCCAGCAGCTTAGTCAACCAGGGGAATTCACCCCTCCACTTT.

The V gene is TRBV7-2, the J gene TRBJ2-7; weak D call: TRBD1 (5 bases). Trimming pared 7 bases from V and 0 bases from J, leaving 10 bases between. CDR3 length: 13 amino acids. Germline lookup yields CDR1 SGHTA and CDR2 FQGNSA. In DNA form, the CDR3 reads TGTGCCAGCACCCGACAGAGCTCCTACGAGCAGTACTTC. Encoded protein: CASTRQSSYEQYF.

The J gene is TRBJ2-1, the V gene TRBV9; 9 bases are shared with TRBD1. The length of the CDR3 is 22 residues. V trimming: 4 bases; J trimming: 0 bases; junction bases outside the gene matches: 23. The germline V gene has CDR1 SGDLS and CDR2 YYNGEE. The CDR3 protein is CASSHPKGDRADQYSSYNEQFF. The CDR3, as DNA: TGTGCCAGCAGCCACCCCAAAGGGGACAGGGCCGACCAATATAGCTCCTACAATGAGCAGTTCTTC.

The chain recombines TRBV15 with TRBJ2-7, with TRBD1 identical over 9 bases. Germline V gives CDR1 LNHNV, CDR2 YYDKDF (reference sequence). The CDR3 covers 16 residues. The J segment lost 0 bases and the V segment lost 1 base, leaving 4 bases of the junction unmatched. CDR3: CATSRAGQGPSYEQYF. The CDR3 DNA follows: TGTGCCACCAGCAGAGCGGGACAGGGACCCTCCTACGAGCAGTACTTC.

The V call is TRBV11-1, the J call TRBJ2-4; 9 bases are shared with TRBD2. The CDR3 sequence is 16 residues long. CDR1 is SGHAT, CDR2 FQDESV, per germline (reference sequence). V trimming: 3 bases; J trimming: 0 bases; junction bases outside the gene matches: 3. The CDR3 sequence is CASSLPTSGAKNIQYF. In DNA, the CDR3 is TGTGCCAGCAGCTTGCCGACTAGCGGAGCCAAAAACATTCAGTACTTC.